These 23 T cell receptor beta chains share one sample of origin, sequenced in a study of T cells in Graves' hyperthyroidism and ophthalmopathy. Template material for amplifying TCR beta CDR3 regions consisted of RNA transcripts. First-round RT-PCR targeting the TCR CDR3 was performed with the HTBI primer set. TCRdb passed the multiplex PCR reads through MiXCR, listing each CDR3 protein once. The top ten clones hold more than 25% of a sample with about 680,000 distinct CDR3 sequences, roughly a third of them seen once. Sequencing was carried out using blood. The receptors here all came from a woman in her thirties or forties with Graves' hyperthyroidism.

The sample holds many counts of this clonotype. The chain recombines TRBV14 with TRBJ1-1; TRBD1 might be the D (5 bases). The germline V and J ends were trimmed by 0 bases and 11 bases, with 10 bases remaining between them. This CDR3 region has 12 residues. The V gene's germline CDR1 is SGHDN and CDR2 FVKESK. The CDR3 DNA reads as TGTGCCAGCAGCCAAGACAGGGCAATCGCTTTCTTT. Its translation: CASSQDRAIAFF.

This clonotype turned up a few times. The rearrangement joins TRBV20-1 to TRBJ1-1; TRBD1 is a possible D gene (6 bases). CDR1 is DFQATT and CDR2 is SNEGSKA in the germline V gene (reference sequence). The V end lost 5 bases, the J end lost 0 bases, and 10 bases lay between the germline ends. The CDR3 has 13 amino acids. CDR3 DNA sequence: TGCAGTGCTCGGGGACATATGAACACTGAAGCTTTCTTT. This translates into CSARGHMNTEAFF.

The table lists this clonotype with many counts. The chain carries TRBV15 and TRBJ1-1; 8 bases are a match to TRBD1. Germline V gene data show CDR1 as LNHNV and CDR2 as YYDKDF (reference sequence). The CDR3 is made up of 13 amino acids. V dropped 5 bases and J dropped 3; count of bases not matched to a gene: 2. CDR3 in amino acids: CATSVQGDTEAFF. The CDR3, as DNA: TGTGCCACCAGCGTACAGGGGGACACTGAAGCTTTCTTT.

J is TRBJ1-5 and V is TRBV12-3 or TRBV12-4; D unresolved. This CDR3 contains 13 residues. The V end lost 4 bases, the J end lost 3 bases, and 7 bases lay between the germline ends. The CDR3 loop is CASSYHYNQPQHF. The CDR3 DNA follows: TGTGCCAGCAGTTACCATTACAATCAGCCCCAGCATTTT.

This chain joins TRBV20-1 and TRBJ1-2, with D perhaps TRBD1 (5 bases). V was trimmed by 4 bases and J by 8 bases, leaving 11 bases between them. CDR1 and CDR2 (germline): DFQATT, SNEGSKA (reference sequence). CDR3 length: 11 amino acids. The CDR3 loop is CSAMGLAGYTF. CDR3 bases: TGCAGTGCTATGGGGCTAGCGGGCTACACCTTC.

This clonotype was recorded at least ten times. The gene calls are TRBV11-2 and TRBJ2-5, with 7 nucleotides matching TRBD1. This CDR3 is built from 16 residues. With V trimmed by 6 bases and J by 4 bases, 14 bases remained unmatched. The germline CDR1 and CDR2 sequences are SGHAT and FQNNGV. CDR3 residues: CASREGATVRGETQYF. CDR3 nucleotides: TGTGCCAGCAGAGAGGGGGCGACTGTGAGAGGAGAGACCCAGTACTTC.

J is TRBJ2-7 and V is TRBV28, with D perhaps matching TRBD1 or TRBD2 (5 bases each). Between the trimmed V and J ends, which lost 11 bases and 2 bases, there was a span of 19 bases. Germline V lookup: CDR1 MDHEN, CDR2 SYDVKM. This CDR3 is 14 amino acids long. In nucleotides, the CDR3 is TGTGCCTCAACTGAGGGGTCCGGGACCTACGAGCAGTACTTC. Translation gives CASTEGSGTYEQYF.

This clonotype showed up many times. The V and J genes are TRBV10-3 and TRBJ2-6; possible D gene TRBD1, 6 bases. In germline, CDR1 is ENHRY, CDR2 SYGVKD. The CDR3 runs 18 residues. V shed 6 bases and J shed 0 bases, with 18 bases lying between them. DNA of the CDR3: TGTGCCATCAGCAACAGGGAAGTAAGAGCCTCTGGGGCCAACGTCCTGACTTTC. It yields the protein CAISNREVRASGANVLTF.

DNA for the CDR3: TGTGCCAGCAGCCACCGACCGGATTCACCCCTCCACTTT. Translated: CASSHRPDSPLHF. V is TRBV14 and J is TRBJ1-6; D gene uncertain. With 3 bases removed from V and 8 bases from J, the gap between germline ends came to 8 bases. CDR3 size: 13 residues. Germline lookup yields CDR1 SGHDN and CDR2 FVKESK.

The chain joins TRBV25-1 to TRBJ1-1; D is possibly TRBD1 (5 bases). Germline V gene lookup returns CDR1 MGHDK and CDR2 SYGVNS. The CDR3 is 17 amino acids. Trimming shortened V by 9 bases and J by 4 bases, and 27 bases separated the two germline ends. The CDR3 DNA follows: TGTGCCAGTAGTATAGACCCCGGAAGGCTGGGGGGCACTGAAGCTTTCTTT. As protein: CASSIDPGRLGGTEAFF.

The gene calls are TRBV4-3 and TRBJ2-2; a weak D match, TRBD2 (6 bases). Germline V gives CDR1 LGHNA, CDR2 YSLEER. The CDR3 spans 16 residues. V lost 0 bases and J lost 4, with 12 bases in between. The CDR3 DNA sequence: TGCGCCAGCAGCCAAGATAGACTAGTCTCCACCGGGGAGCTGTTTTTT. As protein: CASSQDRLVSTGELFF.

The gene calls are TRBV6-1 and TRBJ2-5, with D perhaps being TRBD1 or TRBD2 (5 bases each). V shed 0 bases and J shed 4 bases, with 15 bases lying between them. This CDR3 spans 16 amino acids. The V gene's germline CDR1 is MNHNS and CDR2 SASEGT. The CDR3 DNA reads TGTGCCAGCAGTGAAGCGGGGCAGGGACCTTCAGAGACCCAGTACTTC. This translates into CASSEAGQGPSETQYF.

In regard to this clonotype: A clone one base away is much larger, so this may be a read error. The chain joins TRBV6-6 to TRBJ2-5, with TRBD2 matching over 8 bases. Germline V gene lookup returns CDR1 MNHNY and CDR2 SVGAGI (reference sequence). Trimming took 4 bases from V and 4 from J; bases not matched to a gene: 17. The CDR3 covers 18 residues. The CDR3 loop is CASSSTVPPATSAETQYF. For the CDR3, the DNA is TGTGCCAGCAGTTCCACGGTGCCCCCCGCGACTAGCGCAGAGACCCAGTACTTC.

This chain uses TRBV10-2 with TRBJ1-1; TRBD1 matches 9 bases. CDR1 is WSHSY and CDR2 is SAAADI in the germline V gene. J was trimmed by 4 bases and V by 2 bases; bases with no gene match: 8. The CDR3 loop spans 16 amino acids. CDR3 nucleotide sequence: TGCGCCAGCAGTGAGACTTGGGACAGGGAGATCACTGAAGCTTTCTTT. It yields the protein CASSETWDREITEAFF.

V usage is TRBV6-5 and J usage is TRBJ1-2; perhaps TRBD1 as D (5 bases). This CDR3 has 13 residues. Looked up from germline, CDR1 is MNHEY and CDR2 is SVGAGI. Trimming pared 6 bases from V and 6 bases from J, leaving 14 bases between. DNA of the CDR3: TGTGCCAGCAGCCGAAGTCCGGGGGATGGCTACACCTTC. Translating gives CASSRSPGDGYTF.

The CDR3 sequence is CASSPLTGGPRTEAFF. The CDR3 bases are TGTGCCAGCAGCCCCCTCACAGGGGGTCCGCGCACTGAAGCTTTCTTT. V gene TRBV7-9 combines with J gene TRBJ1-1, with 8 bases that match TRBD1. Per germline, CDR1 SEHNR and CDR2 FQNEAQ (reference sequence). The junction had 12 bases not matched to a gene; V was cut back by 5 bases and J by 4 bases. There are 16 residues in the CDR3.

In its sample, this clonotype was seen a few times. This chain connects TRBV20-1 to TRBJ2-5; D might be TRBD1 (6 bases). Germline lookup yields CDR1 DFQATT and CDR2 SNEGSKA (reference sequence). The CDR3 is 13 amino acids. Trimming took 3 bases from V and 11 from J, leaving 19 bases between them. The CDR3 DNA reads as TGCAGTGCTAGTCTAATTGGGGGCGTCGAACAGTACTTC. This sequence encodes CSASLIGGVEQYF.

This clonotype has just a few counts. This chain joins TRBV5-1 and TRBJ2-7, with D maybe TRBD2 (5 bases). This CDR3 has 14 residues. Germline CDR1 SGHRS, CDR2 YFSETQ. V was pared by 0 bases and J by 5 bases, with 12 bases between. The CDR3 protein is CASSLVGDYDEQYF. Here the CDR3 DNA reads TGCGCCAGCAGCTTGGTGGGAGACTACGACGAGCAGTACTTC.

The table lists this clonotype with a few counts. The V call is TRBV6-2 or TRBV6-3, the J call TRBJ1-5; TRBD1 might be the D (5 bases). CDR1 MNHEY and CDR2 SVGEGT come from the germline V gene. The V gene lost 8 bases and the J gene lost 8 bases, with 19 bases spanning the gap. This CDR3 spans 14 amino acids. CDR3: CASGTGPTPEPQHF. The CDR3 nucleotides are TGTGCCAGCGGAACGGGACCGACCCCGGAGCCCCAGCATTTT.

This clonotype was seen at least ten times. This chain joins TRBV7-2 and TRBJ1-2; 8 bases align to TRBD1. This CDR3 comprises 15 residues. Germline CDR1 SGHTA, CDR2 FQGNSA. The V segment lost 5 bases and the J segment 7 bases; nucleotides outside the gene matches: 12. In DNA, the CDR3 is TGTGCCAGCAGCCAAAGACAGGGGTCTCGTGGTGGCTACACCTTC. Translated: CASSQRQGSRGGYTF. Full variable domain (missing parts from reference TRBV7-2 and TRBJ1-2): GAGVSQSPSNKVTEKGKDVELRCDPISGHTALYWYRQSLGQGLEFLIYFQGNSAPDKSGLPSDRFSAERTGGSVSTLTIQRTQQEDSAVYLCASSQRQGSRGGYTFGSGTRLTVV.

CDR3 loop: CSATIPGHSRGQTQYF. CDR3 DNA: TGCAGTGCTACCATACCGGGACACTCGAGAGGGCAGACCCAGTACTTC. This chain links TRBV20-1 with TRBJ2-5; possible D gene TRBD1, 6 bases. CDR3 size: 16 residues. V was trimmed by 4 bases and J by 6 bases, leaving 24 bases between them. The V gene's germline CDR1 is DFQATT and CDR2 SNEGSKA (reference sequence).

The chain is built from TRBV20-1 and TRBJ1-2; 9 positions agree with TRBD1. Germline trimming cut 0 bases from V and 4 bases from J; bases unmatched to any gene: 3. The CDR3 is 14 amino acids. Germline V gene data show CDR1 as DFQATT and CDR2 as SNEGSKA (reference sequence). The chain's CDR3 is CSAREGQGLYGYTF. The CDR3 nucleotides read TGCAGTGCTAGAGAGGGACAGGGACTCTATGGCTACACCTTC.

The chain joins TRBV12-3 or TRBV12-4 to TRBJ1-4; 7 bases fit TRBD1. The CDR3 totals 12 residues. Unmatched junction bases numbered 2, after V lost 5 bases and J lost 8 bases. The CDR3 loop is CASSGTAEKLFF. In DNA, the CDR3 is TGTGCCAGCAGTGGGACAGCCGAAAAACTGTTTTTT.